This TCR beta chain was sequenced during a study of T-cell reconstitution after alpha-beta-depleted transplantation in children. Unique molecular identifiers were used to barcode this TCRbeta library. TCRdb analysed the PCR reads with MiXCR anew, one entry per CDR3 protein. The sample shows 200,000 to 250,000 distinct CDR3 sequences, roughly 25% of them seen only once. Study results and caveats: At one year after transplant, newly produced T cells mostly accounted for T-cell counts and diversity. It was surviving recipient T cells and thymic progenitors that gave some patients high TCRbeta diversity at day 60.

V dropped 6 bases and J dropped 2; count of bases not matched to a gene: 5. The V gene's germline CDR1 is MDHEN and CDR2 SYDVKM. There are 14 residues in the CDR3. Concerning this clonotype itself: Its antigen is not identified.

This clonotype was obtained from a girl aged 2 to 9 with Fanconi anemia, due to receive a stem cell transplant. This material consisted of PBMCs, taken before TCRalphabeta/CD19-depleted stem cell transplant. The chain links TRBV28 to TRBJ2-7; TRBD2 matches at 9 bases. The CDR3 DNA follows: TGTGCCAGCAGACTAGCGGGTTGGGCCTACGAGCAGTACTTC. Protein: CASRLAGWAYEQYF.